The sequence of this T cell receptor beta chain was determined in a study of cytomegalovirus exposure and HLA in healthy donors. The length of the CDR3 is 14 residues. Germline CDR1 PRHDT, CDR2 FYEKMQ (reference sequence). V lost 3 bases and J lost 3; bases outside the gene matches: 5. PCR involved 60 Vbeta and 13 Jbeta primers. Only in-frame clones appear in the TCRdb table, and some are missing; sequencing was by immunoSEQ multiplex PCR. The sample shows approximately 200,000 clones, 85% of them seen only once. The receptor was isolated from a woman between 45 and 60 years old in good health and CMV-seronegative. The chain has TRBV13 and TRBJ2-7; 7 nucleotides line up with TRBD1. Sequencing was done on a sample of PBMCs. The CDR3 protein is CASSLGDSLYEQYF. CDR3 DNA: TGTGCCAGCAGCTTGGGGGACAGCCTCTACGAGCAGTACTTC.